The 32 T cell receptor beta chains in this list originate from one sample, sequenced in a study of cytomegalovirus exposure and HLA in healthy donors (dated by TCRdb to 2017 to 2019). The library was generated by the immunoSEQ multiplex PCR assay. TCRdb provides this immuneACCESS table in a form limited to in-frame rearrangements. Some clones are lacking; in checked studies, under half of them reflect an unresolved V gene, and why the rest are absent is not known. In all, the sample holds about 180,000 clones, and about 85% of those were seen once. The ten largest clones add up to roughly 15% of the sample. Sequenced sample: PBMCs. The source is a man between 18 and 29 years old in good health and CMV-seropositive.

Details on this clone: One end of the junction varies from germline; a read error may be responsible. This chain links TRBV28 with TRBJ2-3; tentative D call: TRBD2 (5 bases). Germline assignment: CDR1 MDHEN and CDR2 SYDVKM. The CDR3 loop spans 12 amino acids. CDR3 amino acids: CASSLLRAGQSF. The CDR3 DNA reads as TGTGCCAGCAGTTTATTGAGGGCCGGGCAGTCTTTT.

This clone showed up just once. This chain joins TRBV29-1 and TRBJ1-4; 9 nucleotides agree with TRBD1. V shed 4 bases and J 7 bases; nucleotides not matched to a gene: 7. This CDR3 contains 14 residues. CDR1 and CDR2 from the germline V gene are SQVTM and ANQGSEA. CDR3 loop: CSVGDRETSEKLFF. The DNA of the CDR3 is TGCAGCGTTGGGGACAGGGAAACGAGTGAAAAACTGTTTTTT.

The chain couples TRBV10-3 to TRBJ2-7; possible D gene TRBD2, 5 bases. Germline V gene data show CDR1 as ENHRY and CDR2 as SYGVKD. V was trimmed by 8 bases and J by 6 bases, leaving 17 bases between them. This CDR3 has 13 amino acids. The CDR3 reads CAIADGIVGEQYF. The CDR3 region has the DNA TGTGCCATCGCAGACGGGATTGTGGGCGAGCAGTACTTC.

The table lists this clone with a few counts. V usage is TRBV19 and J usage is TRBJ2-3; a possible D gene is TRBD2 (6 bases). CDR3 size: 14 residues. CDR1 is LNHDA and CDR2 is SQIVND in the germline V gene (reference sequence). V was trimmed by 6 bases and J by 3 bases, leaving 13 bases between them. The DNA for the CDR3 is TGTGCCAGTAGGGAACAGGCGGGGACAGATACGCAGTATTTT. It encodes CASREQAGTDTQYF.

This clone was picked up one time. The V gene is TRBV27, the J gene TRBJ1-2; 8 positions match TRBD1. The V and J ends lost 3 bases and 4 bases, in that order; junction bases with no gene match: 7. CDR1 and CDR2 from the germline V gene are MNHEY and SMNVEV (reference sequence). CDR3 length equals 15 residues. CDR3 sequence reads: CASSFQTGAGYGYTF. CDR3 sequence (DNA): TGTGCCAGCAGTTTCCAGACAGGGGCAGGCTATGGCTACACCTTC.

CDR3 bases: TGTGCCAGCAGTCCGCCTGCCGGGGTCGGGGGCTATAATTCACCCCTCCACTTT. Encoded protein: CASSPPAGVGGYNSPLHF. The V call is TRBV28, the J call TRBJ1-6; weak D call: TRBD1 (5 bases). The germline V gene encodes CDR1 MDHEN and CDR2 SYDVKM. The CDR3 loop spans 18 amino acids. Trimming stripped 5 bases from V and 3 bases from J, with 20 bases between.

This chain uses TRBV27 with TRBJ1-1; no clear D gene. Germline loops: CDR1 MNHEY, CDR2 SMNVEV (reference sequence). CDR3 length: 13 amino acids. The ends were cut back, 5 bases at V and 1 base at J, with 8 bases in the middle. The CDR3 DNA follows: TGTGCCAGCAGTACCTACAGGAACACTGAAGCTTTCTTT. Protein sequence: CASSTYRNTEAFF.

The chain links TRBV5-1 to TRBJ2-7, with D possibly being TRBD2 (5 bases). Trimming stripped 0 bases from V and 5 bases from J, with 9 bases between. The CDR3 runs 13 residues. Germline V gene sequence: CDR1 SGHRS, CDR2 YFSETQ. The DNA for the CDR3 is TGCGCCAGCAGCTTGGCCGAGCGGAACGAGCAGTACTTC. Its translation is CASSLAERNEQYF.

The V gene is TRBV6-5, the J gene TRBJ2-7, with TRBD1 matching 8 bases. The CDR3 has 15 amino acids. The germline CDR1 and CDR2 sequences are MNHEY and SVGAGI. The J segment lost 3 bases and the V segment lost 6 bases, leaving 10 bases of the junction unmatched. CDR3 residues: CASSLHRGVGYEQYF. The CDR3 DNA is TGTGCCAGCAGCCTTCACAGGGGGGTAGGCTACGAGCAGTACTTC.

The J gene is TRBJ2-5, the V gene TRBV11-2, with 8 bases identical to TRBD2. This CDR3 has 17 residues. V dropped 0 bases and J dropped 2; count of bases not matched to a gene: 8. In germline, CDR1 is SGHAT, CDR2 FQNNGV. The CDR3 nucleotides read TGTGCCAGCAGCTTAGAGGAGGGTAGCGGGAATCAAGAGACCCAGTACTTC. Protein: CASSLEEGSGNQETQYF.

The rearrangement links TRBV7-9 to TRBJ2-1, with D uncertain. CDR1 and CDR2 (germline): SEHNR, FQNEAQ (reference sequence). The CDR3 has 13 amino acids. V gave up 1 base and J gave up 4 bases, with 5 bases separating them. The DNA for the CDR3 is TGTGCCAGCAGCTTAGTCAGGTACAATGAGCAGTTCTTC. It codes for CASSLVRYNEQFF.

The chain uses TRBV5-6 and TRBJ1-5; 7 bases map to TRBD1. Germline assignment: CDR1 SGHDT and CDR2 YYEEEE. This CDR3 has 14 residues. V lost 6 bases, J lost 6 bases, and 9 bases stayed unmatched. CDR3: CASTRRGGFQPQHF. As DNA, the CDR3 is TGTGCCAGCACCCGGAGAGGGGGCTTTCAGCCCCAGCATTTT.

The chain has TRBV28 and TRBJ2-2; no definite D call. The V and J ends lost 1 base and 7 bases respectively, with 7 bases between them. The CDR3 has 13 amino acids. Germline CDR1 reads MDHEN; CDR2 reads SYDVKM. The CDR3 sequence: CASSLLFFGELFF. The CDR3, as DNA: TGTGCCAGCAGTTTATTGTTCTTCGGGGAGCTGTTTTTT.

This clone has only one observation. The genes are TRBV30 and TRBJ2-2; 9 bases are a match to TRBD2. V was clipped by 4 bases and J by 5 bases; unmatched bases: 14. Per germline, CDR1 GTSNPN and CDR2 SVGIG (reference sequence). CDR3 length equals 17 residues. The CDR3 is CAWTFRRASGTTGELFF. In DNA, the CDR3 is TGTGCCTGGACCTTTAGGCGGGCTAGCGGGACAACCGGGGAGCTGTTTTTT.

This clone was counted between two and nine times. The CDR3 region has the DNA TGTGCCAGCAGTGTAGTTTTTTACCTCGATCAGCCCCAGCATTTT. Amino acids: CASSVVFYLDQPQHF. The chain employs TRBV28 and TRBJ1-5; no definite D call. CDR3 length equals 15 residues. Trimming pared 5 bases from V and 5 bases from J, leaving 16 bases between. Germline V CDR1 and CDR2: MDHEN, SYDVKM.

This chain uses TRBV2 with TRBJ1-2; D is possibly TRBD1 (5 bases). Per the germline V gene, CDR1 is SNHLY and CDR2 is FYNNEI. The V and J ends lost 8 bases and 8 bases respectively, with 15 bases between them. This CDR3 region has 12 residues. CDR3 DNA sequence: TGTGCCAGCGGGCCTTCAGGGAAAGGCTACACCTTC. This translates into CASGPSGKGYTF.

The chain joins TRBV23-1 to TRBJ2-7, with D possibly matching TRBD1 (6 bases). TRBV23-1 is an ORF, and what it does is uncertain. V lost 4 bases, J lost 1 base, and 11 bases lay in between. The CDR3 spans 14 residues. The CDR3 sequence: CASSPRDTSYEQYF. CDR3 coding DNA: TGCGCCAGCAGTCCCCGGGACACATCCTACGAGCAGTACTTC.

The CDR3 loop reads CASGGFPDTQYF. In DNA form, the CDR3 reads TGTGCCAGCGGAGGATTCCCAGATACGCAGTATTTT. This rearrangement joins TRBV9 to TRBJ2-3, with D perhaps matching TRBD2 (5 bases). Trimming shortened V by 7 bases and J by 4 bases, and 10 bases separated the two germline ends. The CDR3 is made up of 12 amino acids. Per the germline V gene, CDR1 is SGDLS and CDR2 is YYNGEE.

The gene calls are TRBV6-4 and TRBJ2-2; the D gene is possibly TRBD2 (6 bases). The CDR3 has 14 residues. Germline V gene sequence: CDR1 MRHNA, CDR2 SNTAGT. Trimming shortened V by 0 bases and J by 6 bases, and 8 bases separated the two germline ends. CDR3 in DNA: TGTGCCAGCAGTGACTCAGGAGGGGCCGGGGAGCTGTTTTTT. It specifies CASSDSGGAGELFF.

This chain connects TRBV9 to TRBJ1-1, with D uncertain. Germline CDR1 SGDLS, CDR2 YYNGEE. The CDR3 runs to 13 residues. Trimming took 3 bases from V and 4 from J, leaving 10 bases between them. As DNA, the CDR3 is TGTGCCAGCAGCGCCCCCCCGGGCACTGAAGCTTTCTTT. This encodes CASSAPPGTEAFF.

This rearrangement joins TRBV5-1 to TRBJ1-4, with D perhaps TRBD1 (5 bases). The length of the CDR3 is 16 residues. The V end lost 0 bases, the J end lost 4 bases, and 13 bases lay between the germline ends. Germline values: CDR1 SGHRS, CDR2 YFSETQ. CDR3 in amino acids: CASSLDGSGLNEKLFF. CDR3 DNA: TGCGCCAGCAGCTTGGATGGGTCAGGGCTTAATGAAAAACTGTTTTTT. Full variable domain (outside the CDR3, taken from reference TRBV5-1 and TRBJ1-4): KAGVTQTPRYLIKTRGQQVTLSCSPISGHRSVSWYQQTPGQGLQFLFEYFSETQRNKGNFPGRFSGRQFSNSRSEMNVSTLELGDSALYLCASSLDGSGLNEKLFFGSGTQLSVL.

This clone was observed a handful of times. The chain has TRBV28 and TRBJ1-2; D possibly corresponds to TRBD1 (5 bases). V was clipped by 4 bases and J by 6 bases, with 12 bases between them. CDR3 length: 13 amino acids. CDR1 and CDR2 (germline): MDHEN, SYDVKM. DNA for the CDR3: TGTGCCAGCAGTTCCAGGGCAGAGCATGGCTACACCTTC. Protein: CASSSRAEHGYTF.

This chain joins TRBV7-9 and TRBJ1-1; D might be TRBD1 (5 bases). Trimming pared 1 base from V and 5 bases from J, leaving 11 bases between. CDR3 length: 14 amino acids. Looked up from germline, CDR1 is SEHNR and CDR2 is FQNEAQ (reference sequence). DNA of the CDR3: TGTGCCAGCAGCTTAGAACAGGTGAGAACTGAAGCTTTCTTT. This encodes CASSLEQVRTEAFF.

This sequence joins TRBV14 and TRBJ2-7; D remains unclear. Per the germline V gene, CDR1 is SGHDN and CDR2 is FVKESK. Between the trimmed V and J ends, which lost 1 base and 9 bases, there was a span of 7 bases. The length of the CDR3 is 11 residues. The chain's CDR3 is CASSQALRQYF. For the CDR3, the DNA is TGTGCCAGCAGCCAAGCCCTACGGCAGTACTTC.

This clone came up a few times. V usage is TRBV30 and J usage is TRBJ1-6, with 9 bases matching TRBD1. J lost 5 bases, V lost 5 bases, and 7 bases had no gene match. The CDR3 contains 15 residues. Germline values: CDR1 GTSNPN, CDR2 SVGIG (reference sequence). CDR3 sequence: CAWATGGTNNSPLHF. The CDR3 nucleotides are TGTGCCTGGGCGACAGGGGGGACGAATAATTCACCCCTCCACTTT. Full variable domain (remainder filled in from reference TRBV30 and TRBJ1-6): SQTIHQWPATLVQPVGSPLSLECTVEGTSNPNLYWYRQAAGRGLQLLFYSVGIGQISSEVPQNLSASRPQDRQFILSSKKLLLSDSGFYLCAWATGGTNNSPLHFGNGTRLTVT.

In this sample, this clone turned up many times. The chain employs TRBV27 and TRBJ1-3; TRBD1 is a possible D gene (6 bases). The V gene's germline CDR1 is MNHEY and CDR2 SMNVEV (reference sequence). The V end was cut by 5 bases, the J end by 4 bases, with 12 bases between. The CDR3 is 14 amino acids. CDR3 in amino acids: CASSITGYGNTIYF. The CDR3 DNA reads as TGTGCCAGCAGTATAACAGGGTACGGAAACACCATATATTTT.

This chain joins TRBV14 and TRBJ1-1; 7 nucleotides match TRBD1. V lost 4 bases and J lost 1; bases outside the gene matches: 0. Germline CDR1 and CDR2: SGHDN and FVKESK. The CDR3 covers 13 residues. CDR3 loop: CASSRQGNTEAFF. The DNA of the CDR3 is TGTGCCAGCAGCCGACAGGGGAACACTGAAGCTTTCTTT.

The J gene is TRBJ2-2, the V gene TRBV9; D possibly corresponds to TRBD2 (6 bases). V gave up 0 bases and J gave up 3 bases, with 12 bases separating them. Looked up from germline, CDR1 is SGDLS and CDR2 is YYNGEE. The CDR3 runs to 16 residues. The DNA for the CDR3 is TGTGCCAGCAGCGTAGCCTATTGGGGGGACACCGGGGAGCTGTTTTTT. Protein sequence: CASSVAYWGDTGELFF. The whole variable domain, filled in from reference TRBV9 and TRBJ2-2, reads DSGVTQTPKHLITATGQRVTLRCSPRSGDLSVYWYQQSLDQGLQFLIQYYNGEERAKGNILERFSAQQFPDLHSELNLSSLELGDSALYFCASSVAYWGDTGELFFGEGSRLTVL.

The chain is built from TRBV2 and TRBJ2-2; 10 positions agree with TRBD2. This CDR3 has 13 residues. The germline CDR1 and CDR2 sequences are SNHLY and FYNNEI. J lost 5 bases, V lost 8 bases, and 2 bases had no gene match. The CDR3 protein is CASEAGGTGELFF. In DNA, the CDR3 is TGTGCCAGCGAAGCGGGGGGGACCGGGGAGCTGTTTTTT.

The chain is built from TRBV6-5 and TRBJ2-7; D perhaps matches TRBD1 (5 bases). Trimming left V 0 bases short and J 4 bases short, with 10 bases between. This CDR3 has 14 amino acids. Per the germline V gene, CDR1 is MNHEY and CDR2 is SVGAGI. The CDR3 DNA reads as TGTGCCAGCAGTTACTCGAAGGGGTGGTACGAGCAGTACTTC. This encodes CASSYSKGWYEQYF.

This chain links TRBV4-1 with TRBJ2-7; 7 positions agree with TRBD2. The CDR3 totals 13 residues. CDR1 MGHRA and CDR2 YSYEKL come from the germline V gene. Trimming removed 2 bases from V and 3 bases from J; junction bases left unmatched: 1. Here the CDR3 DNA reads TGCGCCAGCAGCCAATCGGGGGGCTACGAGCAGTACTTC. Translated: CASSQSGGYEQYF.

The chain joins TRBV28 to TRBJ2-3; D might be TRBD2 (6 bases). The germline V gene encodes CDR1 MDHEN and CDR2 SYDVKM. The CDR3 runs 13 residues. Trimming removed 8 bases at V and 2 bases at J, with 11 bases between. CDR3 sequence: CASDGGNTDTQYF. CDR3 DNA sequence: TGTGCCAGCGACGGGGGAAACACAGATACGCAGTATTTT. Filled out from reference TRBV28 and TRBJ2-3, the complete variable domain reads DVKVTQSSRYLVKRTGEKVFLECVQDMDHENMFWYRQDPGLGLRLIYFSYDVKMKEKGDIPEGYSVSREKKERFSLILESASTNQTSMYLCASDGGNTDTQYFGPGTRLTVL.